These T cell receptor delta chains were read from a single sample in a study of Vδ1+ human thymocytes. TCRdb repeated clone calling on the multiplex PCR reads with CATT. This table holds 70,000 to 90,000 delta-chain clones, about 30% found once. The sequenced sample was Vdelta1+ gamma-delta thymocytes from the thymus. These receptors all come from a boy under three years old who had congenital heart surgery. Both conserved end residues are part of each CDR3. The D gene is left open where the match is weak. Rows give clone size only sometimes, using once, few, many, or a class for an expanded clone.

>TRDV2|TRDD3|21|TRDJ1|.
TGTGCCTGTGCCGCAGAACTGGGGGATACCAAAAAAAACTGGCGGTTCGATAAACTCATCTTT
CACAAELGDTKKNWRFDKLIF
>TRDV1|.|17|TRDJ1|.
TGTGCTCTTGGGTCGCAAGACTTCGGTCTCTACACCGATAAACTCATCTTT
CALGSQDFGLYTDKLIF
>TRDV1|TRDD3|18|TRDJ1|.
TGTGCTCTTGGGGAACAGATCCACGCGAGGATACGCGCCGATAAACTCATCTTT
CALGEQIHARIRADKLIF
>TRDV1|TRDD3|20|TRDJ1|.
TGTGCTCTTGGGGAACTACGGACTACTGGGGGATCTGCGTACACCGATAAACTCATCTTT
CALGELRTTGGSAYTDKLIF
>TRDV1|TRDD3|25|TRDJ1|.
TGTGCTCTTGGGGAACCCAATAGGGGCCGGGAAGTAGGTACTGGGGGATACGCGGCCACCGATAAACTCATCTTT
CALGEPNRGREVGTGGYAATDKLIF
>TRDV1|.|14|TRDJ1|few
TGTGCTCTTGGGGCTGATCCGTACACCGATAAACTCATCTTT
CALGADPYTDKLIF
>TRDV1|TRDD3|17|TRDJ1|few
TGTGCTCTTGGGGAGAGGTACTGGGGGTCGTACACCGATAAACTCATCTTT
CALGERYWGSYTDKLIF
>TRDV1|TRDD3|27|TRDJ1|.
TGTGCTCTTGGGGAACTAGCGGTTACTCCGATGGGGGATACGGGGCCGGGGCCCTCCCCGTACACCGATAAACTCATCTTT
CALGELAVTPMGDTGPGPSPYTDKLIF
>TRDV1|.|16|TRDJ1|once
TGTGCTCTTGGTCAGCAAAACTGTCACCCAACCGATAAACTCATCTTT
CALGQQNCHPTDKLIF
>TRDV1|.|15|TRDJ1|.
TGTGCTCTTGGGGAACTAGTATCGGGGATCCGGAAACTCATCTTT
CALGELVSGIRKLIF
>TRDV2|.|16|TRDJ2|.
TGTGCCTGTGACACCGCGGGGCTGGAAATGACAGCACAACTCTTCTTT
CACDTAGLEMTAQLFF
>TRDV1|.|18|TRDJ1|few
TGTGCTCTTGGGGAAAATTCCTGCGTACTGGACAACACCGATAAACTCATCTTT
CALGENSCVLDNTDKLIF
>TRDV1|TRDD3|18|TRDJ1|.
TGTGCTCTTGGGGAATTGGTCCGTGGGGGATACCAGACCGATAAACTCATCTTT
CALGELVRGGYQTDKLIF
>TRDV1|TRDD3|25|TRDJ1|few
TGTGCTCTTGGGGAAATGAGGACGTTTATCACTCCACATCTTACTGGGGGACAGTACACCGATAAACTCATCTTT
CALGEMRTFITPHLTGGQYTDKLIF
>TRDV1|TRDD3|22|TRDJ1|few
TGTGCTCTTGGGGAACCATGTTATTCCTACAACTGGGGGAAGAGGCCCACCGATAAACTCATCTTT
CALGEPCYSYNWGKRPTDKLIF
>TRDV1|.|18|TRDJ1|few
TGTGCTCTTGGGGAACATATTCCCACGCAGATGGGGGTTCAGAGAGTCATCTTT
CALGEHIPTQMGVQRVIF
>TRDV1|TRDD3|21|TRDJ1|few
TGTGCTCTTGGGGAACTAAAGCCTACCTGGGGGAGGGATACCAACACCGATAAACTCATCTTT
CALGELKPTWGRDTNTDKLIF
>TRDV1|TRDD3|17|TRDJ1|.
TGTGCTCTTGGGGAACCACAACTGGGGGATCCATCCGATAAACTCATCTTT
CALGEPQLGDPSDKLIF
>TRDV1|TRDD3|22|TRDJ1|.
TGTGCTCTTGGGGACCCGGTATACCCTCCTTACTGGGGGATAGGAGGCACCGATAAACTCATCTTT
CALGDPVYPPYWGIGGTDKLIF
>TRDV1|.|17|TRDJ1|.
TGTGCTCTTGGGGAACTTCCCCTTTCTAGGTACACCGATAAACTCATCTTT
CALGELPLSRYTDKLIF
>TRDV1|TRDD3|17|TRDJ1|.
TGTGCTCTTGGGGAAAACTGGGGGCCCCCGTACACCGATAAACTCATCTTT
CALGENWGPPYTDKLIF
>TRDV1|.|19|TRDJ1|few
TGTGCTCTTGGGGAACGCAGTGGGGCCGACTCTTCGTCCACCGATAAACTCATCTTT
CALGERSGADSSSTDKLIF
>TRDV2|.|17|TRDJ4|.
TGTGCCTGTTTTTGTCGTTTTGTTTGGGGGGGACCCCGGTTCTGTATCTTT
CACFCRFVWGGPRFCIF
>TRDV1|TRDD3|20|TRDJ1|.
TGTGCTCTTGGGGAACAAGGTAACCGTACTGGGGGATATCGGACCGATAAACTCATCTTT
CALGEQGNRTGGYRTDKLIF